These 19 T cell receptor beta chains were all obtained from the same sample, sequenced in a study of breast tumors, draining lymph nodes, adjacent tissues. Breast cancer patients provided tissue from their axillary draining lymph nodes. One entry per CDR3 protein results from TCRdb running MiXCR on the multiplex PCR reads. Of approximately 250,000 distinct CDR3 sequences detected, nearly 35% appear once; the ten largest clones hold about 3.9%. Sequencing input: axillary lymph node tissue. Receptors were obtained from a female donor with breast cancer. Some clones in this sample may be carry-over from other donors' samples.

This clonotype has a count of ten or more. The rearrangement links TRBV12-3 or TRBV12-4 to TRBJ2-2; 7 bases map to TRBD2. The CDR3 is made up of 15 amino acids. Unmatched junction bases numbered 10, after V lost 6 bases and J lost 6 bases. CDR3 DNA: TGTGCCAGCAGCCCCTGGGGAGGGCCGGCCGGGGAGCTGTTTTTT. Its translation: CASSPWGGPAGELFF.

The genes are TRBV19 and TRBJ2-3, with TRBD1 matching over 9 bases. The CDR3 loop spans 15 amino acids. V lost 4 bases and J lost 6; bases outside the gene matches: 8. Germline CDR1 is LNHDA and CDR2 is SQIVND (reference sequence). In DNA form, the CDR3 reads TGTGCCAGTAGTACTTCGACAGGGGGGAGGGATACGCAGTATTTT. This sequence encodes CASSTSTGGRDTQYF.

The DNA for the CDR3 is TGTGCCAGCATAGGGACAGGCCGGAACACTGAAGCTTTCTTT. It codes for CASIGTGRNTEAFF. The chain employs TRBV6-5 and TRBJ1-1, with 8 bases that match TRBD1. Germline V gives CDR1 MNHEY, CDR2 SVGAGI. The CDR3 covers 14 residues. With V trimmed by 7 bases and J by 1 base, 5 bases remained unmatched.

The V call is TRBV19, the J call TRBJ2-5; the match to TRBD2 covers 11 bases. The length of the CDR3 is 15 residues. Germline trimming cut 5 bases from V and 5 bases from J; bases unmatched to any gene: 7. Germline V lookup: CDR1 LNHDA, CDR2 SQIVND (reference sequence). The CDR3 nucleotides are TGTGCCAGTAGTGTAACTAGCGGGAGAAGGGAGACCCAGTACTTC. As protein: CASSVTSGRRETQYF. The whole variable domain, filled in from reference TRBV19 and TRBJ2-5, reads DGGITQSPKYLFRKEGQNVTLSCEQNLNHDAMYWYRQDPGQGLRLIYYSQIVNDFQKGDIAEGYSVSREKKESFPLTVTSAQKNPTAFYLCASSVTSGRRETQYFGPGTRLLVL.

This clonotype has just a few counts. The chain couples TRBV5-4 to TRBJ1-3, with D perhaps matching TRBD1 (6 bases). The length of the CDR3 is 16 residues. V gave up 3 bases and J gave up 4 bases, with 17 bases separating them. Germline loops: CDR1 SGHNT, CDR2 YYREEE (reference sequence). The CDR3 sequence: CASSSVAGGLGNTIYF. CDR3 in DNA: TGTGCCAGCAGCTCCGTCGCCGGGGGGCTCGGAAACACCATATATTTT.

The V and J genes are TRBV7-2 and TRBJ2-3; 8 bases agree with TRBD2. The CDR3 is 15 amino acids. Per germline, CDR1 SGHTA and CDR2 FQGNSA. After removal of 3 bases from V and 11 bases from J, the junction contained 13 bases not matched to a gene. The CDR3 protein is CASSLVAGTYNEQYF. The DNA for the CDR3 is TGTGCCAGCAGCTTGGTAGCGGGAACCTACAATGAGCAGTATTTT.

Comments on this clonotype: A junction end diverges from the germline sequence, so it may reflect a read error. The rearrangement links TRBV20-1 to TRBJ2-3; D perhaps matches TRBD1 (5 bases). This CDR3 comprises 12 residues. Germline-derived CDR1 and CDR2 are DFQATT and SNEGSKA (reference sequence). The CDR3 here is CSARGGTDTQNF. CDR3 bases: TGCAGTGCTAGAGGGGGCACAGATACGCAGAATTTT.

The J gene is TRBJ1-3, the V gene TRBV9; 8 bases fit TRBD1. The trim removed 2 bases at V and 3 bases at J, leaving 4 bases unmatched. Germline V gene sequence: CDR1 SGDLS, CDR2 YYNGEE. The CDR3 is 15 residues long. The DNA for the CDR3 is TGTGCCAGCAGCGTCAGGGGGCAGAGTGGAAACACCATATATTTT. Protein: CASSVRGQSGNTIYF.

This clonotype has a count of ten or more. The V gene is TRBV2, the J gene TRBJ1-1; D remains unclear. V shed 8 bases and J shed 4 bases, with 11 bases lying between them. This CDR3 comprises 12 residues. Looked up from germline, CDR1 is SNHLY and CDR2 is FYNNEI. CDR3 amino acids: CASEQGSTEAFF. The CDR3, as DNA: TGTGCCAGCGAACAAGGTAGCACTGAAGCTTTCTTT.

Concerning this clonotype itself: Just one base apart from a much larger clone, this may be a read error. J is TRBJ2-3 and V is TRBV6-5, with a tentative D call TRBD2 (6 bases). This CDR3 spans 14 amino acids. Germline V CDR1 and CDR2: MNHEY, SVGAGI. Between the trimmed V and J ends, which lost 5 bases and 3 bases, there was a span of 12 bases. CDR3 nucleotides: TGTGCCAGCAGTCTCCGGACTACAACAGATACGCAGTATTTT. Translation: CASSLRTTTDTQYF.

This clonotype was seen a handful of times. A much larger clone sits a single nucleotide away, making a read error possible. The chain carries TRBV20-1 and TRBJ1-2, with 8 bases lining up with TRBD1. Germline-derived CDR1 and CDR2 are DFQATT and SNEGSKA (reference sequence). The CDR3 sequence is 13 residues long. The V gene end was trimmed by 1 base and the J gene end by 10 bases; junction bases not matched to a gene: 8. The CDR3 loop reads CSARVRTGQAYTF. The CDR3 DNA reads as TGCAGTGCTAGAGTCCGGACAGGGCAAGCCTACACCTTC.

This clonotype was found many times. CDR3 DNA sequence: TGCAGTGCTAGCCTAAGACAGGGCGGCTATGGCTACACCTTC. Its protein product is CSASLRQGGYGYTF. This chain uses TRBV20-1 with TRBJ1-2; 7 nucleotides agree with TRBD1. The V segment lost 3 bases and the J segment 4 bases; nucleotides outside the gene matches: 8. Germline CDR1 and CDR2: DFQATT and SNEGSKA (reference sequence). The CDR3 is 14 residues long.

Details on this clonotype: A much larger clone lies one base from this, so it may be a read error. The chain couples TRBV6-6 to TRBJ2-5; 14 positions agree with TRBD2. CDR3 length equals 16 residues. CDR1 and CDR2 (germline): MNHNY, SVGAGI (reference sequence). V lost 5 bases and J lost 6; bases outside the gene matches: 8. For the CDR3, the DNA is TGTGCCAGCAGTCCGACTAGCGGGGGGGCCTTAAAGACCCAGTACTTC. Translating it yields CASSPTSGGALKTQYF.

On this clonotype: Because the CDR3's place on the DNA is in doubt, the DNA is left out and the CDR3 is given as listed by TCRdb. The V call is TRBV25-1, the J call TRBJ1-2; the table's D call, TRBD1, has no DNA check behind it. Per the germline V gene, CDR1 is MGHDK and CDR2 is SYGVNS. The CDR3 sequence runs 14 residues, both termini included. CDR3 loop: CACSASEGARGYTF.

With respect to this clonotype: A much larger clone differs from this one at a single base, so this may be a read error. The rearrangement joins TRBV6-5 to TRBJ1-2; TRBD1 matches at 7 bases. The CDR3 consists of 13 residues. Germline CDR1 MNHEY, CDR2 SVGAGI. The junction had 6 bases not matched to a gene; V was cut back by 5 bases and J by 6 bases. CDR3 nucleotides: TGTGCCAGCAGTCACACAGGGGCAAATGGCTACACCTTC. Translation gives CASSHTGANGYTF.

This chain connects TRBV7-2 to TRBJ2-3; TRBD1 agrees at 9 bases. CDR1 is SGHTA and CDR2 is FQGNSA in the germline V gene. CDR3 length equals 14 residues. V dropped 4 bases and J dropped 4; count of bases not matched to a gene: 3. This CDR3 is CASSYGTGSDTQYF. CDR3 nucleotide sequence: TGTGCCAGCAGCTATGGGACAGGGTCAGATACGCAGTATTTT. The full variable domain, rest sourced from reference TRBV7-2 and TRBJ2-3, is GAGVSQSPSNKVTEKGKDVELRCDPISGHTALYWYRQSLGQGLEFLIYFQGNSAPDKSGLPSDRFSAERTGGSVSTLTIQRTQQEDSAVYLCASSYGTGSDTQYFGPGTRLTVL.

Turning to this clonotype: This may arise from a read error, as a much more abundant clone is one base away. The chain recombines TRBV19 with TRBJ2-5; 7 bases are a match to TRBD2. From germline, CDR1 is LNHDA and CDR2 SQIVND (reference sequence). The CDR3 is 16 residues long. The CDR3 protein is CACSPIGTKFQETQYF. The CDR3 nucleotides read TGTGCCTGTAGTCCCATCGGGACTAAATTCCAAGAGACCCAGTACTTC.

In this sample, this clonotype turned up many times. The V gene is TRBV29-1, the J gene TRBJ1-2, with D unclear. The ends were cut back, 2 bases at V and 8 bases at J, with 6 bases in the middle. Germline CDR1 and CDR2: SQVTM and ANQGSEA. The CDR3 runs 10 residues. The CDR3 reads CSVESYGYTF. The CDR3 region has the DNA TGCAGCGTTGAATCTTACGGCTACACCTTC. The whole variable domain, filled in from reference TRBV29-1 and TRBJ1-2, reads SAVISQKPSRDICQRGTSLTIQCQVDSQVTMMFWYRQQPGQSLTLIATANQGSEATYESGFVIDKFPISRPNLTFSTLTVSNMSPEDSSIYLCSVESYGYTFGSGTRLTVV.

This clonotype was counted ten times or more. V gene TRBV9 combines with J gene TRBJ2-2, with 10 bases fitting TRBD2. V shed 1 base and J 1 base; nucleotides not matched to a gene: 1. The CDR3 is 16 amino acids. Germline V gene data show CDR1 as SGDLS and CDR2 as YYNGEE. DNA of the CDR3: TGTGCCAGCAGCGTACGACTAGCGGGGAACACCGGGGAGCTGTTTTTT. Amino acid sequence: CASSVRLAGNTGELFF.